What follows describes a single T cell receptor (beta chain). The junction shows a germline mismatch at one end, possibly a read error. The sample belongs to a study of blood T cells in healthy people across ages. Study as a whole: Per every two T cells, about one barcoded beta molecule was captured by template switching.

Germline assignment: CDR1 SGHNT and CDR2 YYREEE (reference sequence). The CDR3 loop spans 15 amino acids. Combining a sample-barcoded 5' primer with a J-beta primer mix, a second PCR ran for 7 to 11 cycles. Using its own MiXCR run on the 5' RACE reads, TCRdb lists one record per CDR3 protein. The repertoire holds fewer than 800,000 distinct CDR3 sequences, with 45% to 50% as singletons. Isolated PBMCs totaled at least 6.5 million in each sample. This sequence originates from a woman aged 60 to 75 in good health. This sequence joins TRBV5-4 and TRBJ1-2; D ambiguous. The sample consisted of blood. CDR3 sequence: CASSLVPEANYGYTF. DNA for the CDR3: TGTGCCAGCAGCTTGGTCCCTGAAGCTAACTATGGCTACACCTTT.